This TCR beta chain appears in the sequencing data of a study of PD-1 blockade in classical Hodgkin lymphoma (TCRdb year 2020). With respect to the entire study: Nivolumab dosing was 3 mg/kg intravenously every 2 weeks, continuing until either disease progression or unacceptable toxicity. A peripheral blood immune signature of response to PD-1 blockade in classical Hodgkin lymphoma was defined using TCR beta sequencing and CyTOF. General findings and caveats noted by the study authors: Baseline TCR diversity was reported to be lower in newly diagnosed patients than in healthy donors and to be lower still in relapsed/refractory patients. CD4+ but not CD8+ TCR diversity rose significantly by C4D1 (p=0.0027 vs p=0.16), most apparent in complete responders (p=0.02). Among trial patients, those achieving complete response had baseline diversity similar to that of newly diagnosed patients, while diversity was significantly lower in partial responders and progressors. Patients starting nivolumab less than 1 year after ASCT had lower diversity and were excluded from later analyses to avoid confounding by immune reconstitution. The study was limited to a single clinical trial cohort, and causes of repertoire differences, possibly disease activity or prior therapy, remained undefined.

V was cut back by 5 bases and J by 2 bases, leaving a gap of 9 bases between them. The germline V gene gives CDR1 as SGHNT and CDR2 as YENEEA. The CDR3, from cysteine to phenylalanine, totals 13 residues. The retained sequence is limited to the CDR3, 39 bases, with the frame set at the first base. Sample time point, as interpreted from the label and publication: cycle 4 day 1 (C4D1), after five to seven weeks of nivolumab. Relapse after autologous stem cell transplantation had occurred in all trial patients, and cohorts A, B and C were distinguished by prior brentuximab vedotin exposure. CD4+ T cells were purified from thawed PBMCs by magnetic negative selection with a Miltenyi CD4+ T cell isolation kit. The trial cohort comprised 60 or so patients with relapsed/refractory classical Hodgkin lymphoma whose best overall responses were complete response, partial response or progressive disease. Trial patients were treated with single-agent nivolumab in the multi-cohort phase II CheckMate 205 trial. An independent review committee assessed best overall response by applying the 2007 International Working Group response criteria. Trial PBMCs were collected just before the start of nivolumab (C1D1) and during therapy at cycle 2 day 1 and cycle 4 day 1. Peripheral blood was collected in 8 mL Vacutainer Cell Preparation Tubes, from which PBMCs were isolated by centrifugation and then cryopreserved. Purified CD4+ and CD8+ fractions were prepared only for cases in which an additional PBMC sample was available. On LS columns in a quadroMACS separator, the magnetically labelled cells were depleted, and the flow-through was collected as the purified fraction.

Genomic DNA was extracted with the Qiagen DNeasy kit from unsorted PBMCs and from negatively selected CD4+ and CD8+ fractions. TCR beta CDR3 regions were subjected to amplification by immunoSEQ multiplex PCR with primers that anneal to V and J segments. A synthetic immune receptor repertoire was used to minimize amplification bias, and any remaining bias was removed computationally after sequencing. On the authors' methods: Repertoire diversity was quantified as the Shannon entropy index using custom Python scripts. The unsorted, CD4+ and CD8+ repertoires were each analyzed separately, with the exception of combined analyses, where CD4+ and CD8+ sequences were merged in silico. A clone counted as expanded when the clone's frequency after treatment rose at least 2-fold relative to C1D1, and clones undetected at baseline were given a pseudocount of 0.5. Clones with 0 or 1 copy at C1D1 were defined as singleton clones, while clones with 2 or more copies were defined as non-singleton clones. By matching protein sequences in sorted samples from the same patient, clones expanded in unsorted samples were annotated as CD4+, CD8+ or unknown. Diversity changes from C1D1 to C4D1 were tested in paired samples using Wilcoxon tests. Drawn from immuneACCESS, this table holds only the in-frame rearrangements with V and J called that TCRdb kept. Clones are partly lost; checked studies trace under half to an unresolved V gene and leave the rest unexplained. Clonal size and the V and J genes are those of that table, whereas D and trimming came from the DNA. The sample contains about 13,000 clones, about 80% of them found a single time. Clones ranked in the top ten supply about 0.9% of the sample.

This clone was counted only a few times. Its recognized antigen is unknown. Base qualities are not provided; no much larger clone lies one nucleotide away. The rearrangement combines TRBV11-3 with TRBJ1-2, with the D gene too uncertain to name. The sequencing used CD4+ T cells from blood, collected before the fourth cycle of nivolumab. This TCR was sampled from a human donor with classical Hodgkin lymphoma. This receptor has the CDR3 CASSKGLNYGYTF. The DNA reads TGTGCCAGCAGCAAGGGATTAAACTATGGCTACACCTTC.